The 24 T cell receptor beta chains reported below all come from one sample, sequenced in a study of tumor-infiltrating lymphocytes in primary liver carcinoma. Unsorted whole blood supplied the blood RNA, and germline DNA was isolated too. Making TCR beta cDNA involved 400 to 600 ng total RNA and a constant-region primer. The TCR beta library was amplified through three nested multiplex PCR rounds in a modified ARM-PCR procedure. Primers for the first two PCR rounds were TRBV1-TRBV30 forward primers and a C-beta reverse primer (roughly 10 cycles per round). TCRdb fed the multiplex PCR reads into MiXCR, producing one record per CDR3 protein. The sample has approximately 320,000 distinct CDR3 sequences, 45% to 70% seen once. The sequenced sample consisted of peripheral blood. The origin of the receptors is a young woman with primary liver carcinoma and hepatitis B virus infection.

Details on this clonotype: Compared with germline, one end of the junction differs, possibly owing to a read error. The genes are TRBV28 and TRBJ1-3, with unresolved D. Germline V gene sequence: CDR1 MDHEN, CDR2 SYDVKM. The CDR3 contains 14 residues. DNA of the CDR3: TGTGCCAGCAGTCCCCCGGTCTCTGAAAACACCATATATTTT. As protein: CASSPPVSENTIYF.

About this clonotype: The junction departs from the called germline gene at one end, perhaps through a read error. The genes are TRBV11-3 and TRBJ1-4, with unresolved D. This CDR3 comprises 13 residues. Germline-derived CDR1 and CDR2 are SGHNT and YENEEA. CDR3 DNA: TGTACCAGCAGCTTAGATTTAAATGAAAAACTGTCTTTT. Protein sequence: CTSSLDLNEKLSF.

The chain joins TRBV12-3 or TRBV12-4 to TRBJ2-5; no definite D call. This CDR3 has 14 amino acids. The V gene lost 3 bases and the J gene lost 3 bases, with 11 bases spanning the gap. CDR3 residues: CASSFGTVEETQYF. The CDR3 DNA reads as TGTGCCAGCAGTTTTGGAACTGTGGAAGAGACCCAGTACTTC.

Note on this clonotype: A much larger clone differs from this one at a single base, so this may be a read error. DNA for the CDR3: TGTGTCAGCAGCCCCCAATTGGGAACCGGGCAGCCCCAGCATTTT. Amino acid sequence: CVSSPQLGTGQPQHF. J is TRBJ1-5 and V is TRBV12-3 or TRBV12-4, with D uncertain. CDR3 size: 15 residues.

The CDR3 sequence: CASRKSRRLFYEQYF. The CDR3 DNA follows: TGTGCCAGCAGAAAATCGAGAAGACTGTTCTACGAGCAGTACTTC. The chain employs TRBV6-2 or TRBV6-3 and TRBJ2-7; the D is unclear. CDR1 and CDR2 (germline): MNHEY, SVGEGT. Trimming shortened V by 6 bases and J by 3 bases, and 18 bases separated the two germline ends. The CDR3 is 15 residues long.

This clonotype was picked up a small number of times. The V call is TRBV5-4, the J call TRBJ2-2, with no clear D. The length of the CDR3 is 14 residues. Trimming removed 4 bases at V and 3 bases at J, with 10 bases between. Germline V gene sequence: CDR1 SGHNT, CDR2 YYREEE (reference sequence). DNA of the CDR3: TGTGCCAGCAGCCTTAACAGCGACACCGGGGAGCTGTTTTTT. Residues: CASSLNSDTGELFF.

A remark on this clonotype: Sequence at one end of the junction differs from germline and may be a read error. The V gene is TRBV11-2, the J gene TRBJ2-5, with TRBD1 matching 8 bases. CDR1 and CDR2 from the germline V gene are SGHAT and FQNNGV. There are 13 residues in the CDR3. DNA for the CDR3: TGTGCCATCATCCCTGACAGGGGAGAGACCCAGTACTTT. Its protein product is CAIIPDRGETQYF.

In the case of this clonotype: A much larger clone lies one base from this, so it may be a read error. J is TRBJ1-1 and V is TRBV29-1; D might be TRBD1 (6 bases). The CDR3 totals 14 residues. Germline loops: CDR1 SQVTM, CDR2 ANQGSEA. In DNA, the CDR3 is TGCAGCATTGAGTTTAGGGGGGGGCACACTGAAGCTTTCTTT. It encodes CSIEFRGGHTEAFF.

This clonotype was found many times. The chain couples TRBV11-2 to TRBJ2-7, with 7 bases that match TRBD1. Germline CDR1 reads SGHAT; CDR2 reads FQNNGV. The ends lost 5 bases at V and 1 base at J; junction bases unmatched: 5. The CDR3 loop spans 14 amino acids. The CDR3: CASSITGDSYEQYF. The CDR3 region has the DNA TGTGCCAGCAGCATAACAGGGGATTCCTACGAGCAGTACTTC.

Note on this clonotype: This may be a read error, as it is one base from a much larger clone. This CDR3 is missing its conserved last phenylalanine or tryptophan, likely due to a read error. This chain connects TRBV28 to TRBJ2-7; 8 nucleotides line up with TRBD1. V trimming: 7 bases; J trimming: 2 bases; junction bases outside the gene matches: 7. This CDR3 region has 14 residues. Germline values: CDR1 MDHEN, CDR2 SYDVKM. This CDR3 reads CASKGDRSPYEQYL. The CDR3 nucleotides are TGTGCCAGCAAGGGGGACAGGAGTCCCTACGAGCAGTACTTA.

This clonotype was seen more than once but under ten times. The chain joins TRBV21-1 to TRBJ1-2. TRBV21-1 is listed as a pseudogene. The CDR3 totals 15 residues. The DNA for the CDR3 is TGTGCCAGCAGCACCTTCCCCGGGCTACGGGGTGGCTACACCTTC. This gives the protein CASSTFPGLRGGYTF.

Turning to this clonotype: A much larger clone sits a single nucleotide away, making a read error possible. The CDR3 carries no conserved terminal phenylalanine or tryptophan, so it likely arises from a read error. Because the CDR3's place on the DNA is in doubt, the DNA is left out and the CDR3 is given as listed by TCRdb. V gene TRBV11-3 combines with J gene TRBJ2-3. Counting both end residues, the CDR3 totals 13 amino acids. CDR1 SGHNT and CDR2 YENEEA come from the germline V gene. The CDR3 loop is CASSPVAERTQCL.

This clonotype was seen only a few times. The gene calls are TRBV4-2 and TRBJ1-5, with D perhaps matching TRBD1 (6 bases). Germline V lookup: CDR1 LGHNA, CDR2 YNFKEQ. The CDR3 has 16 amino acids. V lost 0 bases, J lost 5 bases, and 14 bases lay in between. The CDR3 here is CASSQDPGHPYQPQHF. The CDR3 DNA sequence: TGTGCCAGCAGCCAAGATCCGGGACATCCTTATCAGCCCCAGCATTTT.

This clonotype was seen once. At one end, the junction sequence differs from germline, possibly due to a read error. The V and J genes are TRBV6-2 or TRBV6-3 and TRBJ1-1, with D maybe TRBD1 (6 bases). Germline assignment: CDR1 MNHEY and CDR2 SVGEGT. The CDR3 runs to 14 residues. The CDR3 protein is CDSRLGGPNTEAIF. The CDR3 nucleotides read TGTGACAGCAGACTGGGGGGGCCGAACACTGAAGCTATCTTT.

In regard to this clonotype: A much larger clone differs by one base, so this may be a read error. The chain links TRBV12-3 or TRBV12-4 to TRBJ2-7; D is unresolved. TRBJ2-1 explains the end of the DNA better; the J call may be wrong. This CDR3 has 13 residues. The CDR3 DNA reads TGTGCCAGCAGTTTCAAGGTGGGGTCCGAGCAGTTCTTC. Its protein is CASSFKVGSEQFF.

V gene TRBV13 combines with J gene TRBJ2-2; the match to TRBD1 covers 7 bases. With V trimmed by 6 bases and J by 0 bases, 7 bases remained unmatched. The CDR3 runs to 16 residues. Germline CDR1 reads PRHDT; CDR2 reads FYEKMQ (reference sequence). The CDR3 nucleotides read TGTGCCAGCAGGCACCCCGGGACAGCGAACACCGGGGAGCTGTTTTTT. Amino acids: CASRHPGTANTGELFF.

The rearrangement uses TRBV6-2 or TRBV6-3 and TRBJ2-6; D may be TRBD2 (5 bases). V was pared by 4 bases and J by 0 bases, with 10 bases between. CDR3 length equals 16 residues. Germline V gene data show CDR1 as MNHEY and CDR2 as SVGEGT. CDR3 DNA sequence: TGTGCCAGCAGTTCGAGCGGAAGCTCTGGGGCCAACGTCCTGACTTTC. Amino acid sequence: CASSSSGSSGANVLTF.

The CDR3 bases are TGTGCCAGCAGCTTGGCAGGGTCCCATGAGCAGTTCTTC. Protein product: CASSLAGSHEQFF. The chain is built from TRBV5-8 and TRBJ2-1; a possible D gene is TRBD1 (5 bases). The germline CDR1 and CDR2 sequences are SGHTS and YDEGEE. The ends were cut back, 0 bases at V and 8 bases at J, with 9 bases in the middle. CDR3 length: 13 amino acids.

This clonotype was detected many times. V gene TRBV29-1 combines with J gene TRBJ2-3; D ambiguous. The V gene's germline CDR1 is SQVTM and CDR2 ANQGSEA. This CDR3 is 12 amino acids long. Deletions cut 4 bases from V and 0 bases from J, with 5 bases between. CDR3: CSVGRSTDTQYF. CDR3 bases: TGCAGCGTTGGGCGGAGCACAGATACGCAGTATTTT.

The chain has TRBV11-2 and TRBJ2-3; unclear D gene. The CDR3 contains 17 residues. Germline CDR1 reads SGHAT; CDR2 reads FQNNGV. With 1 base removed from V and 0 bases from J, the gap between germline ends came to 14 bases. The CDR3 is CASSLGVRTPSTDTQYF. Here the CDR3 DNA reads TGTGCCAGCAGCTTAGGTGTGCGTACACCTAGCACAGATACGCAGTATTTT.

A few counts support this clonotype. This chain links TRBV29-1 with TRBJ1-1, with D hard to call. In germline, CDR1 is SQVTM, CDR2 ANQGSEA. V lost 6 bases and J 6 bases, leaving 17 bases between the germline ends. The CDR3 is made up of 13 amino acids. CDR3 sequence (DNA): TGCAGCGTCGAGAGAGGATCGGTCGCTGAAGCTTTCTTT. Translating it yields CSVERGSVAEAFF.

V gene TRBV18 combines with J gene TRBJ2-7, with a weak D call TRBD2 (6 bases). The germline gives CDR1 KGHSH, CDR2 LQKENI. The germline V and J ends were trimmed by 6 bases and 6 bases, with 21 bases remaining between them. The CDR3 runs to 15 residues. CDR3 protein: CASSRRLEGSSEQYF. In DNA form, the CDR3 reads TGTGCCAGCTCCCGAAGACTAGAGGGCTCGTCCGAGCAGTACTTC.

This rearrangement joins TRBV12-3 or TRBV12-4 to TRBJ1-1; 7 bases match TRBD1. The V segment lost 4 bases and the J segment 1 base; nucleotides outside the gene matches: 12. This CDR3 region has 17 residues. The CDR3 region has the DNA TGTGCCAGCAGTTCCCACTTACTAAGGGACAGGAACACTGAAGCTTTCTTT. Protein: CASSSHLLRDRNTEAFF.

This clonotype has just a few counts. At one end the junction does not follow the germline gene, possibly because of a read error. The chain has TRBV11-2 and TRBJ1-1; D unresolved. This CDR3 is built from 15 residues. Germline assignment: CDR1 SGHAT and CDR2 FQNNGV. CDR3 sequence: CASSPLEYGDTEVFF. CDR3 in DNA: TGTGCCAGCAGCCCCCTGGAGTATGGTGACACTGAAGTTTTCTTT.